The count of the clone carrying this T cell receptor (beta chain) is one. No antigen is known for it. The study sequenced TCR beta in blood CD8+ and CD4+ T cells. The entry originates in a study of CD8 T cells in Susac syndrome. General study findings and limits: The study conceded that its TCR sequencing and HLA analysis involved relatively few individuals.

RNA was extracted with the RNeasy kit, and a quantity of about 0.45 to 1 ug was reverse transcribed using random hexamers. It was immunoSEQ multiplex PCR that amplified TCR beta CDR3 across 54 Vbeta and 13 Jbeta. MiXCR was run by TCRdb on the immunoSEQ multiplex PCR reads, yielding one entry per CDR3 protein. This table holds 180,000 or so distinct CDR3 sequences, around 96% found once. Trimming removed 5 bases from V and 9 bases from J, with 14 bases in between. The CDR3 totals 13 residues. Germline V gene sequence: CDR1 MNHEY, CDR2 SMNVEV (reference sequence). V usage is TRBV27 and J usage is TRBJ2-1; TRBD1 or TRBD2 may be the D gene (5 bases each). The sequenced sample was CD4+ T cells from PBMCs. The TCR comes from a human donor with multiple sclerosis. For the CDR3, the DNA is TGTGCCAGCAGTGCCGGGACCAGGATTGAGCAGTTCTTC. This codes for CASSAGTRIEQFF.